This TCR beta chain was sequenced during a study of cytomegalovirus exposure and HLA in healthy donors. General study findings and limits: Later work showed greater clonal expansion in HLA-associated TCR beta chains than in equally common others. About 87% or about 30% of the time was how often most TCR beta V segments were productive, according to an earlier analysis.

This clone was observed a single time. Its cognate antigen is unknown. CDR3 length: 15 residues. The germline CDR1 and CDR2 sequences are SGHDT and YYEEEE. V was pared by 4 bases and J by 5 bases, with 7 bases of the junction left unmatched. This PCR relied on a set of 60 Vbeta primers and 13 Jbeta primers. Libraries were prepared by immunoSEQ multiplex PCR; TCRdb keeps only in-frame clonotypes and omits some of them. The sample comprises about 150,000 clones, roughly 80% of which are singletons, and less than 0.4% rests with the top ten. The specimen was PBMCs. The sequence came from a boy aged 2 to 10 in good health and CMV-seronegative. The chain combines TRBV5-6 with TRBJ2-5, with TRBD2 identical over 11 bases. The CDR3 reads CASSALAGAGETQYF. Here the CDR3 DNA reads TGTGCCAGCAGCGCACTAGCGGGAGCTGGGGAGACCCAGTACTTC.